This TCR beta chain was documented in a study of T cell responses to AZD1222 COVID-19 vaccine. Method: immunoSEQ multiplex PCR; TCRdb's copy keeps in-frame clones and lacks some. Among about 120,000 clones listed, more than 85% were seen once. Germline CDR1 reads SGHRS; CDR2 reads YFSETQ. The CDR3 has 13 residues. V dropped 4 bases and J dropped 7; count of bases not matched to a gene: 5. The material was peripheral blood, obtained on day 0 of AZD1222 vaccination. The receptor comes from an adult in good health. The chain is built from TRBV5-1 and TRBJ2-7, with 10 nucleotides matching TRBD1. Here the CDR3 DNA reads TGCGCCAGCAGCCCGGACAGGGGGGGAGAGCAGTACTTC. Translation: CASSPDRGGEQYF.